This T cell receptor (beta chain) appears in the sequencing data of a study of blood T cell repertoires in COVID-19. The overall study: COVID-19 samples from acute and convalescent phases originated in the United States, Italy and Spain. In each case, the material was cDNA or gDNA derived from T cells, B-cell-depleted T cells, or PBMCs.

Assay: immunoSEQ multiplex PCR; the TCRdb copy retains only in-frame clones and omits some. Of approximately 200,000 clones in the sample, 89% were seen once. Participants spanned ages 18 to 89 years and resided in roughly 22 US areas. Membership in each cohort depended on participant-reported clinical history. This clone was found once. Germline V CDR1 and CDR2: SGHTA, FQGTGA. This CDR3 comprises 17 residues. J lost 1 base, V lost 0 bases, and 8 bases had no gene match. The chain combines TRBV7-3 with TRBJ2-5, with TRBD2 identical over 7 bases. The TCR originated in a woman between 35 and 50 years old with acute COVID-19. Material: PBMCs or T cells enriched from blood (not recorded which). The CDR3: CASSLTGGGELQETQYF. In nucleotides, the CDR3 is TGTGCCAGCAGCTTAACCGGCGGGGGAGAACTCCAAGAGACCCAGTACTTC.